This T cell receptor beta chain was sequenced for a study of blood T cell repertoires in COVID-19. Study at large: There were acute and convalescent COVID-19 samples, and they came from the United States, Italy and Spain.

Germline assignment: CDR1 SQVTM and CDR2 ANQGSEA. CDR3 length: 14 amino acids. V lost 5 bases, J lost 3 bases, and 14 bases lay in between. Original processing notes: How many nucleated cells were present was estimated from reference gene primer amplification. Profiled with immunoSEQ multiplex PCR; TCRdb holds only in-frame clones, not every one. That table supplies the V and J calls and clone size; D and trimming were determined from the DNA. The sample lists 350,000 or so clones, around four fifths occurring once. The sequencing sample was made of peripheral blood. The clonotype originates from a man aged 25 to 40 with active or convalescent COVID-19. The V call is TRBV29-1, the J call TRBJ2-1; D perhaps matches TRBD2 (5 bases). In DNA form, the CDR3 reads TGCAGCGTTATTGGGCGGGTCCTCTACAATGAGCAGTTCTTC. Its protein product is CSVIGRVLYNEQFF.